This T cell receptor (beta chain) was recorded in a study of shared clonotypes between healthy human individuals. Germline V CDR1 and CDR2: SEHNR, FQNEAQ (reference sequence). V shed 8 bases and J 5 bases; nucleotides not matched to a gene: 7. The CDR3 consists of 14 residues. This clone has only a few counts. The table came from immunoSEQ multiplex PCR; TCRdb's copy has only in-frame clones and leaves some out. The sample gives about 690,000 clones, less than 95% of which show up once; roughly 36% is in the top ten. V usage is TRBV7-9 and J usage is TRBJ2-1; 9 bases are shared with TRBD2. The sample was memory CD8+ T cells from PBMCs. Subset noted: CD45RO+ cells pooled with CCR7-negative TemRA cells. This TCR derives from a man aged 18-30 years in good health. Some clones in this sample may be carry-over from other donors' samples. CDR3 sequence: CASRGRLADNEQFF. Written as DNA, the CDR3 is TGTGCCAGCCGAGGTCGACTAGCGGACAATGAGCAGTTCTTC.